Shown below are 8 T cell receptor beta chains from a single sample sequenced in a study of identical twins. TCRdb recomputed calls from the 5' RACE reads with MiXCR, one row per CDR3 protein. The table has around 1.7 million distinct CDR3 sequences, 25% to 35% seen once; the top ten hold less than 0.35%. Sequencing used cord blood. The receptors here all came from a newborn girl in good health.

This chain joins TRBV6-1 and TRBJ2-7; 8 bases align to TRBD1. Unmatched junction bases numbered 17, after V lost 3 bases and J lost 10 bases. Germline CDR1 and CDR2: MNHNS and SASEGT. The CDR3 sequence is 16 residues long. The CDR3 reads CASSERQGRFQEIQYF. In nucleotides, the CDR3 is TGTGCCAGCAGTGAGAGACAGGGGAGATTCCAAGAGATCCAGTACTTC.

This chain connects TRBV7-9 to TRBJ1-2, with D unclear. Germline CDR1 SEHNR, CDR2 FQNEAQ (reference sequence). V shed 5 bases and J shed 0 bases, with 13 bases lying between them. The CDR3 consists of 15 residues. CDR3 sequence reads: CASSPAAAANYGYTF. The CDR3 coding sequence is TGTGCCAGCAGCCCAGCGGCAGCCGCTAACTATGGCTACACCTTC.

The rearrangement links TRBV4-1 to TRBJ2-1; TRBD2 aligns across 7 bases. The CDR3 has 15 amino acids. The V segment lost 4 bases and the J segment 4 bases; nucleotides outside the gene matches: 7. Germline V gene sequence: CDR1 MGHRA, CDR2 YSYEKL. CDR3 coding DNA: TGCGCCAGCAGCCCCTCAGCGGGGATATACAATGAGCAGTTCTTC. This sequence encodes CASSPSAGIYNEQFF.

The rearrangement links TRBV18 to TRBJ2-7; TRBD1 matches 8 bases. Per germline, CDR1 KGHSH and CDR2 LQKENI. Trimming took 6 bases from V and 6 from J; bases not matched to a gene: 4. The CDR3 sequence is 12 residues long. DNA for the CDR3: TGTGCCAGCTCTGGACAGGGCTCCGAGCAGTACTTC. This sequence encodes CASSGQGSEQYF.

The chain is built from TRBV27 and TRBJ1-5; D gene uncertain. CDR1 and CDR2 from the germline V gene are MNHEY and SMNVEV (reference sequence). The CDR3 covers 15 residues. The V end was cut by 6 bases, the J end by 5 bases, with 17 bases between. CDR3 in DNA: TGTGCCAGCAGCTCTAGGGTTGGCGGGGATCAGCCCCAGCATTTT. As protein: CASSSRVGGDQPQHF.

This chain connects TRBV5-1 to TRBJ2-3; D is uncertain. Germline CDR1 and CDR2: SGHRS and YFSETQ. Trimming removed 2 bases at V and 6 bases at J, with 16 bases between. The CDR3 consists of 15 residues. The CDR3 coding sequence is TGCGCCAGCAGCTTTTTGACGACGGCTCCGGATACGCAGTATTTT. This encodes CASSFLTTAPDTQYF.

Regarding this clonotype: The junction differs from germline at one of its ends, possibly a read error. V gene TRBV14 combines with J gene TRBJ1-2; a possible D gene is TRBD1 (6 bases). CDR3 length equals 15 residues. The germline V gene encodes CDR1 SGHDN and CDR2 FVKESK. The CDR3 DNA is TGTGCCAGCGGCCAAGATCCCAGGGGTAGAGGTGGCTACACCTTC. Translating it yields CASGQDPRGRGGYTF.

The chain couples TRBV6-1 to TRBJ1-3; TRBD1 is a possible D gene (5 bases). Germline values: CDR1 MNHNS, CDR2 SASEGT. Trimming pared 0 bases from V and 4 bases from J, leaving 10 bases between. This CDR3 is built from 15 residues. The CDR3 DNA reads TGTGCCAGCAGTGAAGCTCGCCAGGGCGGAAACACCATATATTTT. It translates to CASSEARQGGNTIYF.